This T cell receptor beta chain was documented in a study of blood T cells in healthy people across ages. CDR3 length equals 15 residues. The V gene's germline CDR1 is MDHEN and CDR2 SYDVKM. A second about 7 to 12 cycle PCR used barcoded and J-beta primers. TCRdb reprocessed the 5' RACE reads via MiXCR and lists one record per CDR3 protein. The sample carries about 900,000 distinct CDR3 sequences, around 49% recorded once. The sequenced sample was blood. The TCR originated in a man between 25 and 39 years old in good health. The chain joins TRBV28 to TRBJ2-5, with a weak D call TRBD1 (6 bases). Matching the DNA end better, TRBJ2-7 makes the J call doubtful. CDR3 protein: CASRPATQGRYEQYF. For the CDR3, the DNA is TGTGCCAGCAGGCCAGCCACACAGGGAAGGTACGAGCAGTACTTC.